This T cell receptor (beta chain) was sequenced for a study of vaccination effects on CD4 cells after COVID-19. Study-wide results and limits: The authors studied few convalescent patients and collected no early post-infection timepoints.

Germline CDR1 KGHDR, CDR2 SFDVKD. The CDR3 contains 13 residues. Trimming left V 9 bases short and J 1 base short, with 11 bases between. Details on this clone: Antigen unknown.

Under the ViraFEST assay, PBMC were stimulated with viral peptide pools so that antigen-specific CD4+ T cells expanded. Sequencing was performed afterwards. Culture lasted approximately 10 days before CD4+ T cell isolation. According to PCR results, the person was infected with SARS-CoV-2 between March and December 2020. Participants completed two doses of the BNT162b2 or mRNA-1273 vaccine. The authors exchanged half the medium for IL-2 medium on days 3 and 7. Assay: immunoSEQ multiplex PCR; the TCRdb copy retains only in-frame clones and omits some. This sample has roughly 15,000 clones, with 78% found just once.

The input for sequencing was CD4+ T cells from PBMCs cultured with HCoV-NL63 spike peptides, taken after COVID-19 vaccination. The rearrangement joins TRBV24-1 to TRBJ2-5; D perhaps matches TRBD1 (5 bases). The sequence came from a human donor who had a prior SARS-CoV-2 infection. CDR3 nucleotide sequence: TGTGCCACCCGAGACAGCCGCCAAGAGACCCAGTACTTC. Amino acids: CATRDSRQETQYF.